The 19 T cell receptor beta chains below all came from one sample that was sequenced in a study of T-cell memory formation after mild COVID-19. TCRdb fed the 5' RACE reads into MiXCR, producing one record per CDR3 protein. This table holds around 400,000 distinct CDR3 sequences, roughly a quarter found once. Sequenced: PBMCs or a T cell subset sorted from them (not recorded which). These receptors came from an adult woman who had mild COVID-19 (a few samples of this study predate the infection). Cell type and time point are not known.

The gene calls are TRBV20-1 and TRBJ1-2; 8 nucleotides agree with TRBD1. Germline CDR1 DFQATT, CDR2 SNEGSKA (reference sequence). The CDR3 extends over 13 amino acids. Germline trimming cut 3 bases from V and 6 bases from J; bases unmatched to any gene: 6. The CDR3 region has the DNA TGCAGTGCTAGGAAGGACAGGGCTGATGGCTACACCTTC. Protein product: CSARKDRADGYTF.

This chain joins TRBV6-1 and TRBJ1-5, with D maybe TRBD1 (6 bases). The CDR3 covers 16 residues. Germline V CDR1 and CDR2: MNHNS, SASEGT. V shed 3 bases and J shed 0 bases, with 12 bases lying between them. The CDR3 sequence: CASSDRGPYSNQPQHF. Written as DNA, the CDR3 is TGTGCCAGCAGTGACAGGGGACCCTATAGCAATCAGCCCCAGCATTTT.

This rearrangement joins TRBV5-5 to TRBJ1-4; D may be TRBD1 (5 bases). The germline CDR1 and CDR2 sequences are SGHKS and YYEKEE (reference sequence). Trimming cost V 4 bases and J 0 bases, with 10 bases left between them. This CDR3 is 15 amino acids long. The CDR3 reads CASSPGGATNEKLFF. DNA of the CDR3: TGTGCCAGCAGCCCCGGGGGTGCAACTAATGAAAAACTGTTTTTT.

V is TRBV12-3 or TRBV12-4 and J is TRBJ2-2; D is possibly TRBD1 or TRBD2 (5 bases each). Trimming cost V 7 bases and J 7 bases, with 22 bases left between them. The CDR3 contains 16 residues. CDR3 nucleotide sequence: TGTGCCAGCACCCCAGACCGGGACGCCCGAGGCGGGGAGCTGTTTTTT. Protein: CASTPDRDARGGELFF.

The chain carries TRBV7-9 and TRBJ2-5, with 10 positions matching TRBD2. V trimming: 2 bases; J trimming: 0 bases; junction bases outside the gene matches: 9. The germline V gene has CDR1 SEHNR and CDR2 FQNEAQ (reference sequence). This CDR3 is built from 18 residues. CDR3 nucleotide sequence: TGTGCCAGCAGCTTAATCGTTCTAGCGGGGGTTTACCAAGAGACCCAGTACTTC. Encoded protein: CASSLIVLAGVYQETQYF.

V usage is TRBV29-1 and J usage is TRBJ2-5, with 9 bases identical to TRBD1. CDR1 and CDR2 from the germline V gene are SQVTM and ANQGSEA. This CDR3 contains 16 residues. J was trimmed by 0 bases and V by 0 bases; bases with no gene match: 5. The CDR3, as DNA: TGCAGCGTTGAAGATCTCCGGGACAGGGACCAAGAGACCCAGTACTTC. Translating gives CSVEDLRDRDQETQYF.

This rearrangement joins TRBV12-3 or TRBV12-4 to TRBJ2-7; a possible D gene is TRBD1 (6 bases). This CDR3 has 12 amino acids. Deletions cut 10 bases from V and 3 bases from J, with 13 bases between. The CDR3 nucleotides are TGTGCCACCATGGGGGCAAGCTACGAGCAGTACTTC. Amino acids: CATMGASYEQYF.

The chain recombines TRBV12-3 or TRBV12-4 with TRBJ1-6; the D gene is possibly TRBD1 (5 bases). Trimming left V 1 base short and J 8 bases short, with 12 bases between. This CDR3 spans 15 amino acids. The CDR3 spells CASSLGRRGDSPLHF. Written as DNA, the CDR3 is TGTGCCAGCAGTTTAGGCAGGAGAGGGGATTCACCCCTCCACTTT.

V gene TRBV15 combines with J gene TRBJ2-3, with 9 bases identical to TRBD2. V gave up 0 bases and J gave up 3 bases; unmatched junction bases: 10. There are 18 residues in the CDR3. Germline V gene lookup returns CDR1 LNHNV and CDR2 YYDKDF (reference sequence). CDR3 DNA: TGTGCCACCAGCAGAGAAAGGATAAGCGGGGGGTTGACAGATACGCAGTATTTT. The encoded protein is CATSRERISGGLTDTQYF.

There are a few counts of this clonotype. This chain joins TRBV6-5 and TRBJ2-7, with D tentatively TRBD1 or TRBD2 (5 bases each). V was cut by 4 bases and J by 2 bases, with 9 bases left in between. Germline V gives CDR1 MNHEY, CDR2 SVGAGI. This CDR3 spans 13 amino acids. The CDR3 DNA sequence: TGTGCCAGCAGTTGGGACGGGACCTACGAGCAGTACTTC. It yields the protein CASSWDGTYEQYF.

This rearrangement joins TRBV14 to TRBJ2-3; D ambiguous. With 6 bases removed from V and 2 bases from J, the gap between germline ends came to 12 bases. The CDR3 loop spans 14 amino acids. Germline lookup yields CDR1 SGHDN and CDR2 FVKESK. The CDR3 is CASSNQAATDTQYF. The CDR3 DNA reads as TGTGCCAGCAGTAACCAGGCCGCCACAGATACGCAGTATTTT.

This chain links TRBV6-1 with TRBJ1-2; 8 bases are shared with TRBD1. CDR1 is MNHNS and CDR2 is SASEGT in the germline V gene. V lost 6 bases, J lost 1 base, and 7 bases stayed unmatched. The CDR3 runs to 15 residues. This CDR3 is CASREGQVHNYGYTF. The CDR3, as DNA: TGTGCCAGCAGGGAGGGACAGGTTCATAACTATGGCTACACCTTC.

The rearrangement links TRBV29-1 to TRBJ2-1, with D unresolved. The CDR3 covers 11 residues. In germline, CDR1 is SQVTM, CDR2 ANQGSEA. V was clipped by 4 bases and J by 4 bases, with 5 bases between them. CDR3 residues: CSVGDYNEQFF. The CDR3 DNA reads TGCAGCGTTGGAGATTACAATGAGCAGTTCTTC.

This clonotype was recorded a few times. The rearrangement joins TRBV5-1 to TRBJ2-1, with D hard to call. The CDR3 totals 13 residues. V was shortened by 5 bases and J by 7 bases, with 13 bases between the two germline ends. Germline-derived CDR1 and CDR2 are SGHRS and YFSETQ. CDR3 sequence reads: CASREHPRNEQFF. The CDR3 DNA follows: TGCGCCAGCAGGGAGCACCCTAGGAATGAGCAGTTCTTC.

Written as DNA, the CDR3 is TGCGCCAGCAAGGCAGGGGGCAGGGAGACCCAGTACTTC. Encoded protein: CASKAGGRETQYF. The V and J genes are TRBV5-1 and TRBJ2-5; 8 bases are shared with TRBD1. The length of the CDR3 is 13 residues. CDR1 and CDR2 from the germline V gene are SGHRS and YFSETQ. J lost 5 bases, V lost 6 bases, and 6 bases had no gene match.

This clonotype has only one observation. The CDR3 sequence: CASSQEGRDTQYF. The CDR3 nucleotides read TGTGCCAGCAGCCAAGAGGGTAGGGATACGCAGTATTTT. V gene TRBV4-2 combines with J gene TRBJ2-3; D unresolved. Germline CDR1 is LGHNA and CDR2 is YNFKEQ. V lost 0 bases to trimming and J lost 6 bases, with 7 bases between them. CDR3 size: 13 residues.

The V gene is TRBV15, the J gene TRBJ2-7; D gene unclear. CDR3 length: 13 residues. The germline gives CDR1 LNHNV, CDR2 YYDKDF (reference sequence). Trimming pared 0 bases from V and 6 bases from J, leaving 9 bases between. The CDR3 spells CATSRDLRVEQYF. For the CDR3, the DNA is TGTGCCACCAGCAGAGACCTCCGTGTCGAGCAGTACTTC.

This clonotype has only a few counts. DNA for the CDR3: TGCGCCAGCAGCTTTGCAGGGGGCTCTGAAGCTTTCTTT. It translates to CASSFAGGSEAFF. The chain links TRBV5-1 to TRBJ1-1, with 8 bases fitting TRBD1. The CDR3 contains 13 residues. Germline V gives CDR1 SGHRS, CDR2 YFSETQ. The J segment lost 6 bases and the V segment lost 2 bases, leaving 3 bases of the junction unmatched. Variable domain in full (rest from reference TRBV5-1 and TRBJ1-1): KAGVTQTPRYLIKTRGQQVTLSCSPISGHRSVSWYQQTPGQGLQFLFEYFSETQRNKGNFPGRFSGRQFSNSRSEMNVSTLELGDSALYLCASSFAGGSEAFFGQGTRLTVV.

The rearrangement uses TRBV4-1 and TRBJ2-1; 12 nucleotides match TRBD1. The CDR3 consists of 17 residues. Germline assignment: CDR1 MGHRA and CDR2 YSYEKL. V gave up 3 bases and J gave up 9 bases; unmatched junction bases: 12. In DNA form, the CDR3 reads TGCGCCAGCAGCCAGGGGACAGGGGGCACACTAGGGCTTGAGCAGTTCTTC. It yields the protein CASSQGTGGTLGLEQFF.